A single sample gave rise to the 13 T cell receptor beta chains below, sequenced in a study of long-term antiretroviral therapy in people with HIV. Researchers ran immunoSEQ v3.0 at survey level. The assay was immunoSEQ multiplex PCR, and TCRdb's table has in-frame clones only and misses some. The profile shows some 28,000 clones, approximately 86% of them singletons. This specimen was unsorted PBMCs, taken 0.8 years after starting antiretroviral therapy. These receptors all stem from a woman in her thirties with HIV.

The chain recombines TRBV12-5 with TRBJ1-3; D remains ambiguous. The ends were cut back, 0 bases at V and 0 bases at J, with 12 bases in the middle. Germline values: CDR1 LGHNT, CDR2 FRNRAP. The CDR3 totals 17 residues. The CDR3 nucleotides read TGTGCTAGTGGTTTGGTAAACGGCTTTCCCTCTGGAAACACCATATATTTT. Translated, it gives CASGLVNGFPSGNTIYF.

The chain combines TRBV5-1 with TRBJ2-3; D might be TRBD1 (6 bases). Deletions cut 0 bases from V and 2 bases from J, with 16 bases between. Germline loops: CDR1 SGHRS, CDR2 YFSETQ. The CDR3 is made up of 17 amino acids. The CDR3 protein is CASSLAGGQILTDTQYF. The CDR3 DNA reads TGCGCCAGCAGCTTGGCCGGCGGACAGATCCTCACAGATACGCAGTATTTT.

The chain joins TRBV9 to TRBJ2-2; D might be TRBD1 (5 bases). Trimming shortened V by 0 bases and J by 3 bases, and 6 bases separated the two germline ends. The CDR3 is 14 amino acids. Germline CDR1 reads SGDLS; CDR2 reads YYNGEE. The CDR3, as DNA: TGTGCCAGCAGCGTAGCAGGGTACACCGGGGAGCTGTTTTTT. As protein: CASSVAGYTGELFF.

This clone was seen a single time. V usage is TRBV27 and J usage is TRBJ1-2; D gene uncertain. CDR1 and CDR2 (germline): MNHEY, SMNVEV (reference sequence). CDR3 length equals 13 residues. V was trimmed by 7 bases and J by 10 bases, leaving 19 bases between them. CDR3 nucleotide sequence: TGTGCCAGCATGCCCCTCTCGACCCGTGTCTACACCTTC. Encoded protein: CASMPLSTRVYTF.

V gene TRBV2 combines with J gene TRBJ2-5, with 7 bases identical to TRBD1. V dropped 3 bases and J dropped 4; count of bases not matched to a gene: 8. The CDR3 has 15 amino acids. Germline V gene lookup returns CDR1 SNHLY and CDR2 FYNNEI. The CDR3 DNA sequence: TGTGCCAGCAGTGAGTGGCAGGGGGAAGGAGAGACCCAGTACTTC. Protein product: CASSEWQGEGETQYF.

Concerning this clone itself: Other DNA sequences of this sample code for an identical CDR3. The rearrangement links TRBV6-5 to TRBJ2-1, with TRBD1 as a possible D gene (5 bases). This CDR3 contains 14 residues. From germline, CDR1 is MNHEY and CDR2 SVGAGI. Deletions cut 2 bases from V and 7 bases from J, with 12 bases between. The CDR3 protein is CASSYAAGPNEQFF. In DNA form, the CDR3 reads TGTGCCAGCAGTTACGCGGCAGGGCCTAATGAGCAGTTCTTC.

The chain has TRBV6-1 and TRBJ1-4; D is ambiguous. The CDR3 has 14 amino acids. Germline loops: CDR1 MNHNS, CDR2 SASEGT. V was pared by 8 bases and J by 0 bases, with 10 bases between. CDR3: CASVPSATNEKLFF. CDR3 DNA sequence: TGTGCCAGCGTTCCGAGTGCAACTAATGAAAAACTGTTTTTT.

V and J are TRBV4-1 and TRBJ1-4; D possibly corresponds to TRBD1 (5 bases). Trimming stripped 1 base from V and 8 bases from J, with 17 bases between. CDR3 length: 16 amino acids. Looked up from germline, CDR1 is MGHRA and CDR2 is YSYEKL. The CDR3 DNA reads TGCGCCAGCAGCCAAGTCCCGGGGCCCGCGGAGGAAAAACTGTTTTTT. Protein product: CASSQVPGPAEEKLFF.

This clone was seen only once. This rearrangement joins TRBV29-1 to TRBJ2-1; D is uncertain. With 7 bases removed from V and 5 bases from J, the gap between germline ends came to 21 bases. The CDR3 sequence is 15 residues long. Germline CDR1 SQVTM, CDR2 ANQGSEA. CDR3 nucleotide sequence: TGCAGCGCGGGTAGCAGCACACACACACACAATGAGCAGTTCTTC. Translation: CSAGSSTHTHNEQFF.

CDR3 sequence reads: CASSLGPKETQYF. DNA for the CDR3: TGTGCCAGCAGCTTAGGGCCTAAAGAGACCCAGTACTTC. The rearrangement links TRBV7-7 to TRBJ2-5; D remains ambiguous. This CDR3 region has 13 residues. V lost 1 base, J lost 3 bases, and 6 bases lay in between. CDR1 and CDR2 from the germline V gene are SSHAT and FNYEAQ (reference sequence).

The chain links TRBV13 to TRBJ1-1; 9 bases line up with TRBD1. Germline V gene lookup returns CDR1 PRHDT and CDR2 FYEKMQ (reference sequence). CDR3 length equals 13 residues. J gave up 5 bases and V 5 bases, and 3 bases lay outside the gene matches. The CDR3 region is CASSPDRGTEAFF. In DNA, the CDR3 is TGTGCCAGCAGCCCGGACAGGGGAACTGAAGCTTTCTTT.

The gene calls are TRBV14 and TRBJ1-2; no reliable D call. Per the germline V gene, CDR1 is SGHDN and CDR2 is FVKESK. The germline V and J ends were trimmed by 0 bases and 5 bases, with 10 bases remaining between them. The CDR3 is made up of 14 amino acids. In DNA form, the CDR3 reads TGTGCCAGCAGCCAAGAGGGGATCTTGTATGGCTACACCTTC. It yields the protein CASSQEGILYGYTF.

The chain carries TRBV6-6 and TRBJ2-6; D is perhaps TRBD1 (5 bases). This CDR3 spans 16 amino acids. The V end was cut by 3 bases, the J end by 4 bases, with 13 bases between. Per germline, CDR1 MNHNY and CDR2 SVGAGI (reference sequence). Here the CDR3 reads CASSYSGAWGANVLTF. The CDR3 region has the DNA TGTGCCAGCAGTTATTCTGGGGCATGGGGGGCCAACGTCCTGACTTTC.